The 6 T cell receptor beta chains listed next were all sequenced from one sample in a study of blood T cell repertoires in COVID-19. Here immunoSEQ multiplex PCR was the method, and the copy in TCRdb shows in-frame clones only, minus some. The data hold roughly 370,000 clones, with around 87% observed a single time. The sequenced material came from PBMCs or T cells enriched from blood (not recorded which). All receptors derive from a woman in her forties or fifties who had recovered from COVID-19.

This chain joins TRBV4-2 and TRBJ2-1; 9 bases agree with TRBD2. Germline-derived CDR1 and CDR2 are LGHNA and YNFKEQ. The J segment lost 3 bases and the V segment lost 0 bases, leaving 12 bases of the junction unmatched. This CDR3 has 19 amino acids. For the CDR3, the DNA is TGTGCCAGCAGCCAAGAAGAAGCGGGGGGCTCCAATTACTACAATGAGCAGTTCTTC. Protein sequence: CASSQEEAGGSNYYNEQFF.

Concerning this clone itself: At one of its ends the junction is not consistent with the germline gene, which may arise from a read error. This sequence joins TRBV7-7 and TRBJ2-2, with D perhaps matching TRBD1 (5 bases). Germline V lookup: CDR1 SSHAT, CDR2 FNYEAQ (reference sequence). This CDR3 has 16 residues. The DNA for the CDR3 is TGTGCTAGCAGCTTAGTGGCAGGGCCGAACACCGGGGAGCTGTTTTTT. It specifies CASSLVAGPNTGELFF.

In this sample, this clone turned up once. The chain joins TRBV19 to TRBJ1-2, with TRBD1 matching 7 bases. Germline V gene lookup returns CDR1 LNHDA and CDR2 SQIVND (reference sequence). V lost 9 bases and J lost 4; bases outside the gene matches: 8. The CDR3 runs 13 residues. CDR3: CASTRGQIYGYTF. The CDR3 bases are TGTGCCAGCACGAGGGGACAGATCTATGGCTACACCTTC.

The chain is built from TRBV30 and TRBJ2-1, with 7 bases identical to TRBD1. Germline V gene lookup returns CDR1 GTSNPN and CDR2 SVGIG (reference sequence). The CDR3 loop spans 12 amino acids. Trimming took 0 bases from V and 9 from J; bases not matched to a gene: 2. The CDR3 sequence is CAWSVQGVEQFF. The CDR3 nucleotides read TGTGCCTGGAGTGTGCAGGGGGTTGAGCAGTTCTTC.

This CDR3 is CASSPDWPQTFF. CDR3 nucleotide sequence: TGTGCCAGCAGCCCGGACTGGCCTCAAACTTTCTTT. The chain employs TRBV14 and TRBJ1-1; D ambiguous. The ends were cut back, 4 bases at V and 12 bases at J, with 15 bases in the middle. CDR3 length: 12 residues. CDR1 and CDR2 (germline): SGHDN, FVKESK.

This chain connects TRBV7-8 to TRBJ1-5, with a possible D match to TRBD1 (5 bases). Germline lookup yields CDR1 SGHVS and CDR2 FQNEAQ. There are 16 residues in the CDR3. Trimming removed 3 bases from V and 0 bases from J, with 12 bases in between. CDR3 in DNA: TGTGCCAGCAGCTTGGGCAGGGTCGTTAGCAATCAGCCCCAGCATTTT. Its protein is CASSLGRVVSNQPQHF.